The rows below give T cell receptor beta chains drawn from one sample of a study of blood T cell repertoires in COVID-19. Measured with immunoSEQ multiplex PCR; TCRdb has only the in-frame clones, and not every one. The data contain fewer than 350,000 clones, roughly 86% of them singletons. The sequenced sample consisted of peripheral blood. The origin of the receptors is a woman between 45 and 60 years old who had recovered from COVID-19. CDR3s include the opening cysteine and the closing phenylalanine or tryptophan. The D gene is left open where the match is weak. The size of a clone is reported for some rows only, either as once, few or many, or as a class for expanded clones.

- | - | TRBJ2-7 | 13 | TRBV7-8 | TGTGCCAGCAGCTTACCGGGCTCCTACGAGCAGTACTTC | CASSLPGSYEQYF
TRBD2 | - | TRBJ2-2 | 17 | TRBV30 | TGTGCCTGGACCAAGACTAGCGGGAGGTATCACACCGGGGAGCTGTTTTTT | CAWTKTSGRYHTGELFF
TRBD2 | - | TRBJ2-1 | 16 | TRBV7-2 | TGTGCCAGCACCCCGCCCCGACTAGCGGGGGCCAATGAGCAGTTCTTC | CASTPPRLAGANEQFF
- | - | TRBJ1-1 | 14 | TRBV19 | TGTGCCAGTAGTATACCAGGGGTGAACACTGAAGCTTTCTTT | CASSIPGVNTEAFF
TRBD1 | - | TRBJ2-2 | 18 | TRBV5-1 | TGCGCCAGCAGCTTGGATTTACTGGGTCAGGGGGCGATCGGGGAGCTGTTTTTT | CASSLDLLGQGAIGELFF
TRBD1 | few | TRBJ1-1 | 14 | TRBV11-2 | TGTGCCAGCAGCTTGACAGGGACCAACACTGAAGCTTTCTTT | CASSLTGTNTEAFF
- | - | TRBJ1-2 | 13 | TRBV9 | TGTGCCAGCAGCCGCGACGGGTTATATGGCTACACCTTC | CASSRDGLYGYTF
TRBD1 | - | TRBJ1-1 | 16 | TRBV4-3 | TGCGCCAGCAGCCAGAGACCGACAGGGACGAACACTGAAGCTTTCTTT | CASSQRPTGTNTEAFF
- | - | TRBJ1-2 | 14 | TRBV19 | TGTGCCAGTAGTATTAGGGGCCGGACGGATGGCTACACCTTC | CASSIRGRTDGYTF
- | - | TRBJ2-5 | 15 | TRBV29-1 | TGCAGCGTTGAGTTAGGAGGAGCCAGCGGGGAGACCCAGTACTTC | CSVELGGASGETQYF
- | - | TRBJ2-7 | 13 | TRBV7-9 | TGTGCCAGCAGCTTGGCCGACAGGTACGAGCAGTACTTC | CASSLADRYEQYF
- | - | TRBJ2-2 | 15 | TRBV6-5 | TGTGCCAGTAACTTGGGCCCCCCCGGGGCCGGGGAGCTGTTTTTT | CASNLGPPGAGELFF
- | - | TRBJ1-3 | 14 | TRBV28 | TGTGCCAGCAGCTACCCACAGCTGGGAAACACCATATATTTT | CASSYPQLGNTIYF
TRBD1 | - | TRBJ2-7 | 14 | TRBV9 | TGTGCCAGCAGCCCGGGACAGGAATTCTACGAGCAGTACTTC | CASSPGQEFYEQYF
- | - | TRBJ2-1 | 15 | TRBV7-2 | TGTGCCAGCAGCTTAGCGGGCGGGGAAAGCAATGAGCAGTTCTTC | CASSLAGGESNEQFF
TRBD1 | - | TRBJ1-1 | 15 | TRBV7-9 | TGTGCCAGCAGCTTAGGGGGACAGGGGGCCTCTGAAGCTTTCTTT | CASSLGGQGASEAFF